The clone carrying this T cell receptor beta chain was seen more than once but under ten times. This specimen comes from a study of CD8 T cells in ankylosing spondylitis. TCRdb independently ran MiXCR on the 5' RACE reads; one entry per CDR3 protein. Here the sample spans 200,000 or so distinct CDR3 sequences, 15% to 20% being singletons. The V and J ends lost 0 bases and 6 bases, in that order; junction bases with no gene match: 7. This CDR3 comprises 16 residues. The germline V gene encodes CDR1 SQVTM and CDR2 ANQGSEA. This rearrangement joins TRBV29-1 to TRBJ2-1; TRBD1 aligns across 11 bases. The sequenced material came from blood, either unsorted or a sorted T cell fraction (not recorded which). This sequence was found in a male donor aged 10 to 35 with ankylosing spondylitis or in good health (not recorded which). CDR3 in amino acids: CSVEDGGTGGINEQFF. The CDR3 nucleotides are TGCAGCGTTGAAGATGGCGGGACAGGGGGTATCAATGAGCAGTTCTTC.